The 10 T cell receptor beta chains presented below share a single source sample, sequenced in a study of CD8+CD57+ T cells in acquired aplastic anemia. TCR beta VDJ and CDR3 profiles were obtained from a genomic DNA template. TCRdb fed the reads into MiXCR, producing one record per CDR3 protein. The repertoire holds 150,000 to 200,000 distinct CDR3 sequences, with around 65% as singletons. Source material: sorted CD4+, CD8+, or CD8+CD57+ T cells (not recorded which) from PBMCs. These TCRs come from a human donor with severe aplastic anemia or a healthy control (not recorded which).

The rearrangement links TRBV7-9 to TRBJ1-3, with unresolved D. V shed 0 bases and J shed 4 bases, with 7 bases lying between them. The CDR3 extends over 14 amino acids. Germline V gives CDR1 SEHNR, CDR2 FQNEAQ (reference sequence). As DNA, the CDR3 is TGTGCCAGCAGCTTAGCCTCGACAGGAAACACCATATATTTT. Protein product: CASSLASTGNTIYF.

This clonotype was counted between two and nine times. The rearrangement links TRBV12-3 or TRBV12-4 to TRBJ2-7; tentatively, D is TRBD1 (6 bases). This CDR3 is 14 amino acids long. Trimming left V 5 bases short and J 6 bases short, with 17 bases between. This CDR3 is CASSRATGPCEQYF. CDR3 DNA sequence: TGTGCCAGCAGTCGGGCGACAGGTCCCTGCGAGCAGTACTTC.

The chain recombines TRBV19 with TRBJ2-5; 7 bases agree with TRBD2. Trimming cost V 2 bases and J 5 bases; bases outside gene matches: 5. Germline values: CDR1 LNHDA, CDR2 SQIVND (reference sequence). This CDR3 has 14 residues. DNA for the CDR3: TGTGCCAGTAGTATAAGTGGGGGGGATGAGACCCAGTACTTC. It yields the protein CASSISGGDETQYF.

The chain has TRBV24-1 and TRBJ2-3; TRBD1 matches at 11 bases. Germline CDR1 and CDR2: KGHDR and SFDVKD. V lost 1 base to trimming and J lost 5 bases; unmatched junction nucleotides: 10. This CDR3 has 18 amino acids. The CDR3 is CATSDFRSDRGPLDTQYF. The CDR3 region has the DNA TGTGCCACCAGTGATTTTCGATCGGACAGGGGGCCTTTAGATACGCAGTATTTT.

Ten or more counts support this clonotype. The chain recombines TRBV5-8 with TRBJ2-3, with 14 bases that match TRBD2. V trimming: 4 bases; J trimming: 4 bases; junction bases outside the gene matches: 5. Looked up from germline, CDR1 is SGHTS and CDR2 is YDEGEE. There are 16 residues in the CDR3. Here the CDR3 DNA reads TGTGCCAGCAGCCCAGGGACTAGCGGGGGTCCAGATACGCAGTATTTT. Encoded protein: CASSPGTSGGPDTQYF.

The chain recombines TRBV4-3 with TRBJ2-1; D unresolved. V shed 1 base and J shed 1 base, with 5 bases lying between them. Germline V CDR1 and CDR2: LGHNA, YSLEER. This CDR3 spans 14 amino acids. CDR3 sequence: CASSQGLSYNEQFF. CDR3 in DNA: TGCGCCAGCAGCCAAGGTCTTTCCTACAATGAGCAGTTCTTC.

The V gene is TRBV7-2, the J gene TRBJ2-7; 11 positions agree with TRBD2. Germline V gene lookup returns CDR1 SGHTA and CDR2 FQGNSA. V dropped 5 bases and J dropped 2; count of bases not matched to a gene: 5. The CDR3 loop spans 15 amino acids. CDR3 loop: CASSRGTSGPYEQYF. The CDR3 DNA is TGTGCCAGCAGCCGAGGGACTAGCGGCCCCTACGAGCAGTACTTC.

The rearrangement uses TRBV10-3 and TRBJ1-2; 8 bases are a match to TRBD1. V shed 6 bases, J shed 4 bases, and the junction held 7 bases outside the gene matches. CDR1 is ENHRY and CDR2 is SYGVKD in the germline V gene. This CDR3 is 14 amino acids long. Here the CDR3 reads CAIRDRGVFYGYTF. CDR3 coding DNA: TGTGCCATCAGAGACAGGGGAGTCTTCTATGGCTACACCTTC.

Many counts were recorded for this clonotype. The rearrangement links TRBV7-2 to TRBJ1-1, with D perhaps matching TRBD1 (6 bases). CDR1 and CDR2 from the germline V gene are SGHTA and FQGNSA. This CDR3 region has 15 residues. V was clipped by 3 bases and J by 3 bases, with 14 bases between them. CDR3 in amino acids: CASSLGGGEYTEAFF. The CDR3, as DNA: TGTGCCAGCAGCTTGGGAGGGGGGGAATACACTGAAGCTTTCTTT.

This sequence joins TRBV20-1 and TRBJ1-1; D remains unclear. CDR1 and CDR2 from the germline V gene are DFQATT and SNEGSKA (reference sequence). CDR3 length equals 13 residues. V lost 3 bases and J lost 2, with 10 bases in between. This CDR3 reads CSASWQPNTEAFF. The DNA for the CDR3 is TGCAGTGCTAGCTGGCAACCCAACACTGAAGCTTTCTTT.